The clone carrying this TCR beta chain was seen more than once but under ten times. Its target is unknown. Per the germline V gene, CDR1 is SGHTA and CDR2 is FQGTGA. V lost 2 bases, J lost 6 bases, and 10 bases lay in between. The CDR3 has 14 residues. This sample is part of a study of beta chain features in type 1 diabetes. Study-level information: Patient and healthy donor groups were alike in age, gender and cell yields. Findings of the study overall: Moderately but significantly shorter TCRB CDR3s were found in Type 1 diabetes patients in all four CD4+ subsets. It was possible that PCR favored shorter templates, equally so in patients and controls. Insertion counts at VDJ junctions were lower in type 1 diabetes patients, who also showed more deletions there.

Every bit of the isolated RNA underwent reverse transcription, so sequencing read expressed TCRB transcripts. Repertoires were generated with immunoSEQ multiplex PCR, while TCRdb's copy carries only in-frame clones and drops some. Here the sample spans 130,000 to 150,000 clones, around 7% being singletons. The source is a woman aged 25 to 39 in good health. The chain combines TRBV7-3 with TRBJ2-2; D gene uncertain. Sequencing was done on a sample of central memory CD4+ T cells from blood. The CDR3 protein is CASSLGTGPGELFF. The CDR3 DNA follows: TGTGCCAGCAGCTTAGGAACTGGGCCCGGGGAGCTGTTTTTT.